The 8 T cell receptor beta chains listed next were all sequenced from one sample in a study of blood T cell repertoires in COVID-19 (dated by TCRdb to about 2020). Receptor amplification or capture employed the immunoSEQ multiplex PCR assay. TCRdb took over this immuneACCESS table, retaining in-frame rearrangements with V and J assigned. Such tables are incomplete; in checked studies, under half of the missing clones stem from an unresolved V gene, and the remainder is unexplained. This sample holds hundreds of thousands of clones; about 84% were observed only once. The ten largest account for approximately 5.5% of the sample. Input material: peripheral blood. The receptors were gathered from a woman of 80 years or more with COVID-19, enrolled during active disease.

This clone was recorded only once. This chain uses TRBV7-2 with TRBJ2-3, with TRBD2 identical over 8 bases. Trimming cost V 3 bases and J 2 bases; bases outside gene matches: 7. Germline CDR1 reads SGHTA; CDR2 reads FQGNSA. This CDR3 is 16 amino acids long. Written as DNA, the CDR3 is TGTGCCAGCAGCTTGATGGCGGGGGGAGACACAGATACGCAGTATTTT. It specifies CASSLMAGGDTDTQYF. Together with reference TRBV7-2 and TRBJ2-3, the CDR3 gives the full variable domain: GAGVSQSPSNKVTEKGKDVELRCDPISGHTALYWYRQSLGQGLEFLIYFQGNSAPDKSGLPSDRFSAERTGGSVSTLTIQRTQQEDSAVYLCASSLMAGGDTDTQYFGPGTRLTVL.

The chain uses TRBV27 and TRBJ1-1, with D perhaps matching TRBD1 (6 bases). The CDR3 is 16 amino acids. Trimming stripped 6 bases from V and 3 bases from J, with 20 bases between. Germline V gene lookup returns CDR1 MNHEY and CDR2 SMNVEV (reference sequence). This CDR3 is CASSSFLGGPYTEAFF. In DNA, the CDR3 is TGTGCCAGCAGCTCCTTCCTCGGGGGGCCCTACACTGAAGCTTTCTTT.

This clone was seen only once. The V gene is TRBV24-1, the J gene TRBJ1-2; D unclear. This CDR3 spans 12 amino acids. V lost 5 bases and J 7 bases, leaving 10 bases between the germline ends. From germline, CDR1 is KGHDR and CDR2 SFDVKD. The CDR3 bases are TGTGCCACCAGTGGCACGGCGGGTGGCTACACCTTC. Translating gives CATSGTAGGYTF.

The V and J genes are TRBV28 and TRBJ2-1; possibly TRBD2 for D (7 bases). The CDR3 runs 13 residues. V dropped 10 bases and J dropped 5 bases, with 15 bases sitting between them. The V gene's germline CDR1 is MDHEN and CDR2 SYDVKM. CDR3 region: CATPGGPNNEQFF. The DNA of the CDR3 is TGTGCCACGCCCGGGGGGCCTAACAATGAGCAGTTCTTC.

This chain joins TRBV5-1 and TRBJ1-6; 7 bases agree with TRBD1. Germline V gene data show CDR1 as SGHRS and CDR2 as YFSETQ. The V gene end was trimmed by 0 bases and the J gene end by 7 bases; junction bases not matched to a gene: 10. CDR3 size: 17 residues. CDR3 DNA sequence: TGCGCCAGCAGCTTGGTTTACACCGGGACAGTAAATTCACCCCTCCACTTT. Translation gives CASSLVYTGTVNSPLHF.

The rearrangement uses TRBV5-4 and TRBJ1-1; 7 positions match TRBD1. Germline-derived CDR1 and CDR2 are SGHNT and YYREEE (reference sequence). V lost 2 bases, J lost 4 bases, and 2 bases stayed unmatched. The CDR3 length is 13 residues. The CDR3 sequence is CASSFQGGTEAFF. The CDR3 DNA is TGTGCCAGCAGCTTCCAGGGGGGCACTGAAGCTTTCTTT.

The chain has TRBV29-1 and TRBJ2-7; D call uncertain. The V gene lost 4 bases and the J gene lost 6 bases, with 16 bases spanning the gap. The germline CDR1 and CDR2 sequences are SQVTM and ANQGSEA. The CDR3 covers 13 residues. CDR3 sequence reads: CSVGGGSLGEQYV. The CDR3, as DNA: TGCAGCGTTGGAGGTGGCAGTCTGGGCGAGCAGTACGTC.

J is TRBJ1-2 and V is TRBV11-1, with 8 positions matching TRBD1. The CDR3 spans 14 residues. Losses at the gene ends were 6 bases for V and 7 bases for J; bases not matched to a gene: 10. Germline assignment: CDR1 SGHAT and CDR2 FQDESV (reference sequence). CDR3 loop: CASSHRQGSVGYTF. The CDR3 DNA is TGTGCCAGCAGTCATCGACAGGGGTCGGTTGGCTACACCTTC.